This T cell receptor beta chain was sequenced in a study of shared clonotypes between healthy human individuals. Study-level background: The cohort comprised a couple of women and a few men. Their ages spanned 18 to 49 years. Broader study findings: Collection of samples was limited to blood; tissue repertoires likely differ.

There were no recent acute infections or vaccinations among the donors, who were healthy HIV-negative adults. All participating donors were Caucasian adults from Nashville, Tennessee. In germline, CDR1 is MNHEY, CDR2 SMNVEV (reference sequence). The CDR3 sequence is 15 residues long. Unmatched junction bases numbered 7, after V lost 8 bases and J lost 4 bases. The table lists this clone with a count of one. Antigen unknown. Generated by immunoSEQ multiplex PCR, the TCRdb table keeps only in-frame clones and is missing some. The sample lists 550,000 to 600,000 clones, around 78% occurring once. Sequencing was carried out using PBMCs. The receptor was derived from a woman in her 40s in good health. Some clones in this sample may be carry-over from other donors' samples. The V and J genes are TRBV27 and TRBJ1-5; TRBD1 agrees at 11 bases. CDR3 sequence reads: CASSTGTGGNQPQHF. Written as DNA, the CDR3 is TGTGCCAGCTCCACCGGGACAGGGGGAAATCAGCCCCAGCATTTT.